This paragraph covers one T cell receptor beta chain sequence. The sample comes from a study of CD8+ T cells in alopecia areata. Treatment noted: oral pan-JAK inhibitor, 5-10 mg twice daily. Germline V CDR1 and CDR2: LGHNA, YSLEER. The CDR3 spans 14 residues. The V gene lost 0 bases and the J gene lost 5 bases, with 10 bases spanning the gap. Extracted RNA was reverse transcribed into cDNA, the sequencing template. Only in-frame clones appear in the TCRdb table, and some are missing; sequencing was by immunoSEQ multiplex PCR. In the table there are approximately 210,000 clones, roughly 60% of which are singletons.

The sample in question was CD4+ T cells sorted from blood, obtained at week 24, from a patient treated with tofacitinib. The chain couples TRBV4-3 to TRBJ1-2, with D perhaps TRBD1 (5 bases). The clonotype was recovered from a human donor with alopecia areata. The CDR3, as DNA: TGCGCCAGCAGCCAAGACGCGGCAGGGTATGGCTACACCTTC. Translated, it gives CASSQDAAGYGYTF.